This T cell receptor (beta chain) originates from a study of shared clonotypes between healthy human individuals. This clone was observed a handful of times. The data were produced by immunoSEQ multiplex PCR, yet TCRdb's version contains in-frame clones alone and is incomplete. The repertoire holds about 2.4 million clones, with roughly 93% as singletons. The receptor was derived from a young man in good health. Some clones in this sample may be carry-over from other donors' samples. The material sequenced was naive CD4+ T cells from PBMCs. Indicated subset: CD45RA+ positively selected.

CDR3 coding DNA: TGTGCCATCAGATCCGGGACACGTGAAAAACTGTTTTTT. Protein: CAIRSGTREKLFF. The chain combines TRBV10-3 with TRBJ1-4, with D maybe TRBD1 (6 bases). The CDR3 contains 13 residues. Germline V gene sequence: CDR1 ENHRY, CDR2 SYGVKD. The germline V and J ends were trimmed by 6 bases and 7 bases, with 12 bases remaining between them.